This T cell receptor beta chain was sequenced in a study of blood T cell repertoires in COVID-19 (dated by TCRdb to 2018 to 2021). In terms of the full investigation: Samples covering the acute and convalescent phases of COVID-19 were provided by collaborators in the United States, Italy and Spain. The repertoires were made available in a free public database intended to serve as a resource for research on the immune response to SARS-CoV-2. Where available, HLA class I and class II types were obtained from metadata supplied by the sample provider rather than from assay-based typing. Samples were obtained from the ongoing ImmuneRACE study (first 160 participants) and from 1,254 subjects provided by 6 global collaborators. The dataset comprised deeply sampled blood TCRbeta repertoires from subjects exposed to, actively infected with, or recovered from COVID-19. The material from the prospective study consisted of cDNA or gDNA derived from T cells, B-cell-depleted T cells, or PBMCs. Sample metadata almost always included a de-identified subject ID, COVID-19 status, age in years and sex.

Summary of the overall study and its limitations: Clinical and demographic metadata were provided uncurated, with the amount varying by source and participant.

TCRbeta CDR3 regions were amplified from genomic DNA using the immunoSEQ Assay, a bias-controlled multiplex PCR. The source study handled its data this way. The number of nucleated cells in each sample was estimated from the amplification of reference gene primers within the assay. To quantify the absolute abundance of each unique TCRbeta CDR3 rearrangement, sequence reads were collapsed and filtered. Productive Simpson clonality was computed per sample as the square root of Simpson's diversity index over productive rearrangements. What TCRdb holds here is the immuneACCESS table cut down to in-frame rearrangements. Part of the clones is not present; checked against another copy, under half of the missing clones reflect an unresolved V gene, and the others are unexplained. V and J calls and clone size are as listed in that table; D and trimming were resolved from the DNA. The sample table shows around 200,000 clones, and about 84% are seen once. The top ten clonotypes cover approximately 7.1% of the sample.

Whole blood was collected in K2EDTA tubes by collaborating institutions according to the institutions' own protocols. For TCRbeta analysis, collaborators shipped samples as frozen whole blood, isolated PBMCs, or DNA extracted from either of those sample types. This clone was found once. Its target antigen remains unknown. Base qualities are not provided; no much larger clone lies one nucleotide away. CDR1 and CDR2 (MNHEY, SVGAGI) derive from the germline V gene. For this chain, trimming is 4 bases at the V end and 1 base at the J end, and the number of junction bases without a gene match is 10. The CDR3 starts with the cysteine, ends with the phenylalanine, and has 16 residues. This entry keeps only the CDR3 DNA: 48 bases, framed from base 1.

Sequencing input: peripheral blood. This sequence uses TRBV6-5 and TRBJ2-7; 7 junctional bases match TRBD1. The source of this sequence is a human donor in a cohort sampled during active COVID-19. The nucleotide sequence reads TGTGCCAGCAGTTTCTGGGACAGCAAAGAATCCTACGAGCAGTACTTC. The resulting protein is CASSFWDSKESYEQYF.